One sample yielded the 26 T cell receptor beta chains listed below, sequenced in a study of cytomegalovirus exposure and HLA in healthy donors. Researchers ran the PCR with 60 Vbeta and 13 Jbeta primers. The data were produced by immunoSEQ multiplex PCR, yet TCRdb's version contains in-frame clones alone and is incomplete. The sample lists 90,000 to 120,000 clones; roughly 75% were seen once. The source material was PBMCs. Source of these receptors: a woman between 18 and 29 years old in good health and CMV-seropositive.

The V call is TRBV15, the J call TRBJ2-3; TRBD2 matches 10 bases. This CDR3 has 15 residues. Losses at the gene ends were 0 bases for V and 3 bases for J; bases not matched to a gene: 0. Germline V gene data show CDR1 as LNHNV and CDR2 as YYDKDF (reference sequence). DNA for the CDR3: TGTGCCACCAGCAGAGAGGGACTAGCGACAGATACGCAGTATTTT. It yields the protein CATSREGLATDTQYF.

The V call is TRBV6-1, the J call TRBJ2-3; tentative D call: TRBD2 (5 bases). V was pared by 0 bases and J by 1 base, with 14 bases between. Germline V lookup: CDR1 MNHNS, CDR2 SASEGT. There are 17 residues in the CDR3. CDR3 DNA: TGTGCCAGCAGTGAAGCTCTTTCCTTCGGGGGCACAGATACGCAGTATTTT. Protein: CASSEALSFGGTDTQYF.

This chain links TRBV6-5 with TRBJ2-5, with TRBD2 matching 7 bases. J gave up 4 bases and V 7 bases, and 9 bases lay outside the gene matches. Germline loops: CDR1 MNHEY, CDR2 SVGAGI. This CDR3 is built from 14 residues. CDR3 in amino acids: CASKTPRETETQYF. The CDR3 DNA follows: TGTGCCAGCAAAACCCCGCGGGAGACAGAGACCCAGTACTTC.

Here the CDR3 DNA reads TGTGCCAGCAGCGTAGAGCCACAGGGGGAAGCTTTCTTT. Translating it yields CASSVEPQGEAFF. The rearrangement joins TRBV9 to TRBJ1-1, with 7 positions matching TRBD1. Germline loops: CDR1 SGDLS, CDR2 YYNGEE. The CDR3 has 13 residues. The junction had 4 bases not matched to a gene; V was cut back by 0 bases and J by 8 bases. The full variable domain, with the rest looked up from reference TRBV9 and TRBJ1-1, is DSGVTQTPKHLITATGQRVTLRCSPRSGDLSVYWYQQSLDQGLQFLIQYYNGEERAKGNILERFSAQQFPDLHSELNLSSLELGDSALYFCASSVEPQGEAFFGQGTRLTVV.

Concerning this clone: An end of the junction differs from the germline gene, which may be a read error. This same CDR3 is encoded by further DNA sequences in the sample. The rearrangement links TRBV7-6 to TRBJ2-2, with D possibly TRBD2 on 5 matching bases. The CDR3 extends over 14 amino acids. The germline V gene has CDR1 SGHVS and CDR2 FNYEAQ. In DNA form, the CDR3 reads TGCGCCAGCAGCCCCGTTCTGGGAGCCGGGGAGCTGTTTTTT. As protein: CASSPVLGAGELFF.

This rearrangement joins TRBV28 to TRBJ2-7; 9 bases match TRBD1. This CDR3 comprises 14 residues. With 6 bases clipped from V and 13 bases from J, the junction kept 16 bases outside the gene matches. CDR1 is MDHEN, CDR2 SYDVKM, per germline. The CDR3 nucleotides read TGTGCCAGCAGCCGAGAATTAACCGGGACAGGGTCCTACTTC. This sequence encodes CASSRELTGTGSYF.

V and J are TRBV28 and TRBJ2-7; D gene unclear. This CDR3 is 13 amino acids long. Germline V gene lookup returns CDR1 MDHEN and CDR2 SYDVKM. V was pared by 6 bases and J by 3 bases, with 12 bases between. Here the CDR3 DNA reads TGTGCCAGCAGATCCGGGTCTCTCTACGAGCAGTACTTC. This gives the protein CASRSGSLYEQYF.

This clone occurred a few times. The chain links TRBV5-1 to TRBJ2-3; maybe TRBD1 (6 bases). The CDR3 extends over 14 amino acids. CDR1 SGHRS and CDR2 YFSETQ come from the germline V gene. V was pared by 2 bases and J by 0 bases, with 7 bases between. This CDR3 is CASSLQGSTDTQYF. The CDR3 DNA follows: TGCGCCAGCAGCTTACAGGGTAGCACAGATACGCAGTATTTT.

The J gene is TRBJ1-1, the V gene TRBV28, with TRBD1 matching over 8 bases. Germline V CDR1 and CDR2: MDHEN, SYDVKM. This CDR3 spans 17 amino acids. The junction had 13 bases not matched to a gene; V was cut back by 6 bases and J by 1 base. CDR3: CASRPRRGDRKNTEAFF. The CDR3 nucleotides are TGTGCCAGCAGGCCCCGAAGGGGGGACAGGAAGAACACTGAAGCTTTCTTT.

CDR3 region: CATSSYLGTSAYEQYF. As DNA, the CDR3 is TGTGCCACCAGCTCCTACCTCGGGACTAGTGCCTACGAGCAGTACTTC. This chain uses TRBV15 with TRBJ2-7; the match to TRBD2 covers 8 bases. V dropped 5 bases and J dropped 2; count of bases not matched to a gene: 11. CDR1 is LNHNV, CDR2 YYDKDF, per germline (reference sequence). This CDR3 is 16 amino acids long.

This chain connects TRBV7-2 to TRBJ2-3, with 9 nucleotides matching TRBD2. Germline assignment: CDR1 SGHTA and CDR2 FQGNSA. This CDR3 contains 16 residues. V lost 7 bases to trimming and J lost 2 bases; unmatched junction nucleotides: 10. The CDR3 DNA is TGTGCCAGCACGCTTCGGACTAGCGTTCCCACAGATACGCAGTATTTT. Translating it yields CASTLRTSVPTDTQYF.

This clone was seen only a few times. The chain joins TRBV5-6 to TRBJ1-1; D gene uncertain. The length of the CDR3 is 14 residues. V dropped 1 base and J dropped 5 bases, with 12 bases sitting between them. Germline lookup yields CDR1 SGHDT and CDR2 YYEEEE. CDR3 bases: TGTGCCAGCAGCTTGACACAATTGAGGACTGAAGCTTTCTTT. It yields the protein CASSLTQLRTEAFF.

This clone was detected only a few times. The CDR3 DNA is TGTGCCAGCAGTGAAGCGGTGGCGGGAGGGGGGACAGATACGCAGTATTTT. It yields the protein CASSEAVAGGGTDTQYF. The chain uses TRBV6-1 and TRBJ2-3, with 9 bases fitting TRBD2. The junction had 7 bases not matched to a gene; V was cut back by 0 bases and J by 3 bases. Germline CDR1 reads MNHNS; CDR2 reads SASEGT. The CDR3 runs 17 residues.

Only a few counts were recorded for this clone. DNA of the CDR3: TGCAGCGCCCCGCGTGGGTCGGGGAACACTGAAGCTTTCTTT. This translates into CSAPRGSGNTEAFF. The rearrangement joins TRBV29-1 to TRBJ1-1; no reliable D call. The germline CDR1 and CDR2 sequences are SQVTM and ANQGSEA. Trimming took off 7 bases at V and 1 base at J, with 16 bases between the two ends. The CDR3 runs to 14 residues.

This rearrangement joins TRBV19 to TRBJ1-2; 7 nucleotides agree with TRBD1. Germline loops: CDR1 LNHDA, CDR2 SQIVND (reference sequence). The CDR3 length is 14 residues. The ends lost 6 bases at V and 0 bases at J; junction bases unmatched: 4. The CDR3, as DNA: TGTGCCAGTAGGCCCGGGACAGCTAACTATGGCTACACCTTC. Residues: CASRPGTANYGYTF.

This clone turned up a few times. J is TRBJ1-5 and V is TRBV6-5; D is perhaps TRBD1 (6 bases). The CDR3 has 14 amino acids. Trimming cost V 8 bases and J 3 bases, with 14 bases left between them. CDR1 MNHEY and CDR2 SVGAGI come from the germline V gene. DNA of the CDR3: TGTGCCAGCCGAGGCGCAGGGGTCAATCAGCCCCAGCATTTT. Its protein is CASRGAGVNQPQHF.

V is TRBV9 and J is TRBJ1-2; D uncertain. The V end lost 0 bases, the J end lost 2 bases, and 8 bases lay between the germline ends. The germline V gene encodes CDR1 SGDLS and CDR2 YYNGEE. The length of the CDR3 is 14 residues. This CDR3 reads CASSVGGTNYGYTF. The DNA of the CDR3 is TGTGCCAGCAGCGTAGGAGGAACAAACTATGGCTACACCTTC.

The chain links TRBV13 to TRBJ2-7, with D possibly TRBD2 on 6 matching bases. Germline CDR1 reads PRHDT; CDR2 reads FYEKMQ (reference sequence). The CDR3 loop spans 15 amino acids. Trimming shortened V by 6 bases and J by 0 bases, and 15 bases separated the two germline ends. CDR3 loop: CASRLLLGGSYEQYF. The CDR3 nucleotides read TGTGCCAGCAGGTTACTGCTGGGGGGCTCCTACGAGCAGTACTTC. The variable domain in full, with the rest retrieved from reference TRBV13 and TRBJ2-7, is AAGVIQSPRHLIKEKRETATLKCYPIPRHDTVYWYQQGPGQDPQFLISFYEKMQSDKGSIPDRFSAQQFSDYHSELNMSSLELGDSALYFCASRLLLGGSYEQYFGPGTRLTVT.

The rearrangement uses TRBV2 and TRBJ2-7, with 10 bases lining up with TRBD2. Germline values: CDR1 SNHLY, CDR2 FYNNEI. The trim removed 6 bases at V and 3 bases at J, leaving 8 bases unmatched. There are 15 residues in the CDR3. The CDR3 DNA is TGTGCCAGCAGGACCGGGACTAGCGTTGACTACGAGCAGTACTTC. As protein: CASRTGTSVDYEQYF.

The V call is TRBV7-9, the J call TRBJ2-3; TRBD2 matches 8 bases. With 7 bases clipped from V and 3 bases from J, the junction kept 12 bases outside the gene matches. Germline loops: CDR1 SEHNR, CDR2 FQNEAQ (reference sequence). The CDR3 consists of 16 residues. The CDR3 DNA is TGTGCCAGCAACCCCACGGGTAGCGGGATGACAGATACGCAGTATTTT. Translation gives CASNPTGSGMTDTQYF.

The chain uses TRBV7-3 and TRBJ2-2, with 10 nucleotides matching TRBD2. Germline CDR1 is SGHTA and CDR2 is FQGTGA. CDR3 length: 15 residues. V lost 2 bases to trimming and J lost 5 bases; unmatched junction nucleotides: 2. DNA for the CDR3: TGTGCCAGCAGCTTAGGACTAGCGGAGACCGGGGAGCTGTTTTTT. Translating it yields CASSLGLAETGELFF.

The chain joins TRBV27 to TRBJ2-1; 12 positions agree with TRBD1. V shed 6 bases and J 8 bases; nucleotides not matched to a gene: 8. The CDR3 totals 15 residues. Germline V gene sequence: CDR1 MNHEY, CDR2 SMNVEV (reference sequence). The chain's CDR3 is CASRLGQGAIYEQFF. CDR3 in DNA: TGTGCCAGCAGACTGGGACAGGGGGCAATTTATGAGCAGTTCTTC.

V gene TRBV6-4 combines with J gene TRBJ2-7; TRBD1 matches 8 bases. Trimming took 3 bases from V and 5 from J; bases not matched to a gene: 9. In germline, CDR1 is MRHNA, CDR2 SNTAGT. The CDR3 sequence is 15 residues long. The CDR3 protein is CASSESLDRADEQYF. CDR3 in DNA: TGTGCCAGCAGTGAAAGCCTGGACAGGGCTGACGAGCAGTACTTC.

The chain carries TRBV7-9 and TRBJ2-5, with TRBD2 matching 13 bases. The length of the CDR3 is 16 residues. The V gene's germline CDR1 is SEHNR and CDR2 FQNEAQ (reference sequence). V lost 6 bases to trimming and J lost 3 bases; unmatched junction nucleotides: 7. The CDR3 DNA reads TGTGCCAGCAGATCCCTGGGACTAGCGGGAAAAGAGACCCAGTACTTC. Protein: CASRSLGLAGKETQYF.

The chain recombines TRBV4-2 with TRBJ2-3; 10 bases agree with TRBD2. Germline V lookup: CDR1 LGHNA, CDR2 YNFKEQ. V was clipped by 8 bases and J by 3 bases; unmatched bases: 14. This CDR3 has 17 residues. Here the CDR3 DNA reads TGTGCCAGCGGCACGACTAGCGGGTTCTCGGGTACAGATACGCAGTATTTT. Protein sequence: CASGTTSGFSGTDTQYF.

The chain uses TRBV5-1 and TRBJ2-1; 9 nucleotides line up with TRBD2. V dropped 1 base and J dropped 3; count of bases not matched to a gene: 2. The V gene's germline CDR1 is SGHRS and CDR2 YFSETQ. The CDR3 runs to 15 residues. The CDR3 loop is CASSLTTSGYNEQFF. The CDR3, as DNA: TGCGCCAGCAGCTTGACGACTAGCGGCTACAATGAGCAGTTCTTC.